This T cell receptor beta chain is drawn from a study of human T cells and chemical hapten exposure (dated by TCRdb to the early 2020s). Regarding the study in general: For sensitization, 2% DPC in acetone was applied to a roughly 2 cm by roughly 2 cm area of upper inner arm skin. Throughout the study period of around 24 weeks, patients also received therapeutic DPC doses to the scalp every week. Patch testing on the upper back used Finn chambers containing 0.01% DPC, with scoring done after 6 days according to International Contact Dermatitis Research Group standards. Alopecia areata with under or over 50% scalp involvement, alopecia totalis and alopecia universalis were represented in the patient cohort, which was mostly female. Libraries were pooled for sequencing, and variation in per-sample TCR yields was attributed mainly to small differences in library volumes within the pool. In alopecia patients, the study followed how the peripheral blood TCR repertoire changed in vivo over primary and secondary sensitization to diphenylcyclopropenone (DPC), a hapten. Blood samples were taken from patients before sensitization (week 0) and at 2, 6 and about 24 weeks after DPC sensitization. Nearly 30 alopecia patients provided blood for TCR sequencing at one to four time points (pre-sensitization, 2, 6 and 24 weeks).

The sample's time point label, decoded: patch test 3, about 24 weeks after DPC sensitization. The sample's treatment or condition label, decoded: therapeutic diphenylcyclopropenone sensitization with weekly scalp DPC. Blood at each patch-test visit was drawn before the patch test was applied. Patients were eligible if aged 18 to 70, diagnosed with alopecia and judged suitable for DPC therapy, and pregnant patients were excluded. Total RNA was extracted from unfractionated whole blood collected in Tempus Blood RNA tubes. Compared with germline, V lacks 4 bases and J lacks 3 bases; bases without a gene match: 8. For CDR1 and CDR2, the germline V gene lists KGHSH and LQKENI. The CDR3 spans 16 residues, from the cysteine through the phenylalanine. Only the CDR3 portion is preserved as DNA: 48 bases, with reading frame beginning at the first base. What the authors observed across the whole study: Patch test score was positively correlated with the number of PT1 expanded TCRs, with significance at thresholds 8, 16 and 32 but not at 4. All patients had alopecia, a presumed autoimmune disease, so their immune response might differ from that of healthy individuals. DPC sensitization did not change how many TCRs were above 1 in 1000 frequency, and no evidence was found of alterations in global repertoire structure. Compared with pre-sensitization or healthy control sets, expanded TCRs formed significantly more large CDR3 similarity clusters, which is consistent with antigen-driven responses. Repeated subsampling changed both the strength of the expansion versus patch-test correlation and the threshold at which that correlation became significant.

The library was produced with RACE. Instrument on record: NextSeq 500. During library preparation, unique molecular identifiers were attached to individual cDNA molecules so that TCRs could be counted quantitatively and reproducibly. Both TCR alpha and TCR beta chains were sequenced from each blood RNA sample. The study's own analysis went as follows. The median number of TCRs per sample was around 100,000, ranging from 23,224 to 690,600. V, J and CDR3 annotation of the TCR reads was carried out using the Decombinator software suite. For the PS versus PT1 abundance plots, all samples were subsampled to the same number of TCRs (28,000). Expanded TCRs were defined as absent before sensitization and observed at least eight times at the 2-week time point. TCRdb cleaned the public reads at Q25 with fastp, built clones with MiXCR and kept in-frame beta chains. Merged by CDR3 protein, the rows form single entries marked with the most common genes and DNA. The V and J calls follow TCRdb's processing rather than the paper's. Recorded for this sample are 80,000 to 100,000 distinct CDR3 sequences; around a quarter of them occurred a single time. The ten top clones hold under 13% of the sample.

In its sample, this clonotype was seen a few times. There is no known antigen for this receptor. No much larger clonotype is one base removed from it; base qualities were not supplied. Recombination connected TRBV18 to TRBJ2-7; 11 bases in the middle match TRBD1. The receptor was isolated from a man in his forties with alopecia areata. Some clones in this sample may be carry-over from other donors' samples. The sample was whole blood, taken in connection with sensitization to the hapten diphenylcyclopropenone (DPC). The DNA sequence is given as TGTGCCAGCTCACGGGCTGGGACAGGGGGAAACTACGAGCAGTACTTC. Its coded protein is CASSRAGTGGNYEQYF.